Following are 11 T cell receptor beta chains from one sample sequenced in a study of blood T cell repertoires in COVID-19. Using immunoSEQ multiplex PCR, the repertoire was profiled, and TCRdb retains in-frame clones only, with some absent. The table includes approximately 27,000 clones, 70% to 90% detected once. Material for sequencing was peripheral blood. These receptors were taken from a man between 70 and 80 years old with acute or convalescent COVID-19.

In this sample, this clone turned up once. V is TRBV5-8 and J is TRBJ1-3; D is possibly TRBD1 (5 bases). The V end was cut by 0 bases, the J end by 2 bases, with 6 bases between. This CDR3 is 14 amino acids long. Looked up from germline, CDR1 is SGHTS and CDR2 is YDEGEE. The CDR3 DNA reads as TGTGCCAGCAGCTTGGGACAGCCTGGAAACACCATATATTTT. Protein: CASSLGQPGNTIYF.

The chain links TRBV7-9 to TRBJ1-2; no reliable D call. The V end lost 3 bases, the J end lost 0 bases, and 5 bases lay between the germline ends. The V gene's germline CDR1 is SEHNR and CDR2 FQNEAQ (reference sequence). The CDR3 spans 13 residues. The CDR3 spells CASSFETNYGYTF. The CDR3 DNA is TGTGCCAGCAGCTTTGAGACTAACTATGGCTACACCTTC.

The CDR3 reads CTSSQDEGNTEAFF. The CDR3 coding sequence is TGCACCAGCAGCCAAGATGAGGGGAACACTGAAGCTTTCTTT. The chain uses TRBV1 and TRBJ1-1. TRBV1 is given as a pseudogene. The CDR3 extends over 14 amino acids.

V usage is TRBV27 and J usage is TRBJ2-7, with D possibly being TRBD2 (7 bases). This CDR3 contains 14 residues. Per the germline V gene, CDR1 is MNHEY and CDR2 is SMNVEV (reference sequence). V lost 5 bases to trimming and J lost 3 bases, with 14 bases between them. CDR3 nucleotides: TGTGCCAGCAGTAGGGGGGGGGTCCTCTACGAGCAGTACTTC. This codes for CASSRGGVLYEQYF.

This chain connects TRBV5-1 to TRBJ2-7; D may be TRBD1 (6 bases). Deletions cut 4 bases from V and 0 bases from J, with 11 bases between. The CDR3 runs 14 residues. Germline V lookup: CDR1 SGHRS, CDR2 YFSETQ. The CDR3 sequence is CASSTDRGSYEQYF. The CDR3 DNA reads as TGCGCCAGCAGCACGGACAGAGGCTCCTACGAGCAGTACTTC.

V is TRBV6-4 and J is TRBJ2-2, with D possibly being TRBD1 (6 bases). Trimming shortened V by 3 bases and J by 5 bases, and 19 bases separated the two germline ends. The germline gives CDR1 MRHNA, CDR2 SNTAGT. CDR3 length: 17 residues. The CDR3 is CASSDSETGARTGELFF. The CDR3 DNA reads as TGTGCCAGCAGTGATTCGGAGACAGGTGCGCGGACCGGGGAGCTGTTTTTT.

The V gene is TRBV19, the J gene TRBJ2-7; 10 nucleotides line up with TRBD2. Germline CDR1 LNHDA, CDR2 SQIVND (reference sequence). V shed 3 bases and J 6 bases; nucleotides not matched to a gene: 8. The CDR3 consists of 15 residues. In nucleotides, the CDR3 is TGTGCCAGTAGTATGACCACTAGCGGGATGAGCGAGCAGTACTTC. As protein: CASSMTTSGMSEQYF.

This clone was recorded only once. The chain carries TRBV25-1 and TRBJ2-7; TRBD1 aligns across 9 bases. This CDR3 spans 13 amino acids. After removal of 10 bases from V and 2 bases from J, the junction contained 6 bases not matched to a gene. Germline V gives CDR1 MGHDK, CDR2 SYGVNS. In nucleotides, the CDR3 is TGTGCCACCAGGGACAGGGAGACCTACGAGCAGTACTTC. It translates to CATRDRETYEQYF.

This chain uses TRBV3-1 (or the pseudogene TRBV3-2) with TRBJ1-5; D is perhaps TRBD1 (6 bases). Germline V gene sequence: CDR1 LGHDT, CDR2 YNNKEL (reference sequence). The CDR3 is 14 residues long. V was shortened by 5 bases and J by 7 bases, with 15 bases between the two germline ends. CDR3 in DNA: TGTGCCAGCAGCACGGACAGTGCCGGCCAGCCCCAGCATTTT. It is translated as CASSTDSAGQPQHF.

This sequence joins TRBV18 and TRBJ2-3, with D possibly TRBD1 on 6 matching bases. This CDR3 comprises 15 residues. The germline V gene encodes CDR1 KGHSH and CDR2 LQKENI. Trimming took 2 bases from V and 2 from J, leaving 11 bases between them. The CDR3 sequence is CASSPADSYTDTQYF. The CDR3 DNA follows: TGTGCCAGCTCACCAGCGGACAGTTACACAGATACGCAGTATTTT.

This sequence joins TRBV5-4 and TRBJ2-2, with 7 bases fitting TRBD2. Germline trimming cut 1 base from V and 4 bases from J; bases unmatched to any gene: 7. CDR3 length: 16 amino acids. Germline assignment: CDR1 SGHNT and CDR2 YYREEE (reference sequence). The CDR3 protein is CASSLKRGSTTGELFF. The CDR3 region has the DNA TGTGCCAGCAGCTTGAAGCGCGGGAGTACCACCGGGGAGCTGTTTTTT.